The 28 T cell receptor beta chains given below trace back to one sample, sequenced in a study of T cells expressing NK-cell markers. TCRdb re-called the 5' RACE reads, yielding one record per CDR3 amino acid sequence without DNA. The clone table shows 500,000 or so distinct CDR3 sequences, with the ten largest holding roughly 3.5%. Material: blood T cells: a sorted CD56 or NKG2C T cell subset, CD4+ or CD8+ T cells, or bulk PBMC T cells (not recorded which). These receptors all come from a young man in good health.

V usage is TRBV20-1 and J usage is TRBJ2-5; TCRdb returns TRBD2, unconfirmable since there is no DNA. This CDR3 is built from 15 residues. Germline CDR1 and CDR2: DFQATT and SNEGSKA (reference sequence). CDR3 region: CSASSVRGLVETQYF.

The gene calls are TRBV7-9 and TRBJ1-5. This CDR3 comprises 15 residues. Germline V gene data show CDR1 as SEHNR and CDR2 as FQNEAQ (reference sequence). The CDR3 spells CASSLGSAWGQPQHF.

The chain recombines TRBV21-1 with TRBJ2-3; TCRdb returns TRBD1, unconfirmable since there is no DNA. TRBV21-1 is marked as a pseudogene. The CDR3 is 15 amino acids. The CDR3 sequence is CASRLKDPLTDTQYF.

The chain combines TRBV7-9 with TRBJ2-7. CDR1 and CDR2 from the germline V gene are SEHNR and FQNEAQ (reference sequence). The CDR3 extends over 13 amino acids. The CDR3 loop is CASSSDGRDEQYF.

The CDR3 is CSVEDRGAGAEAFF. The chain couples TRBV29-1 to TRBJ1-1; the D gene TCRdb calls, TRBD1, cannot be checked with no DNA. The CDR3 length is 14 residues. Per germline, CDR1 SQVTM and CDR2 ANQGSEA.

V usage is TRBV12-3 or TRBV12-4 and J usage is TRBJ2-1. The CDR3 runs 15 residues. The CDR3 here is CASSFLQISYNEQFF.

This rearrangement joins TRBV5-1 to TRBJ2-6. The CDR3 has 15 amino acids. Germline V gene lookup returns CDR1 SGHRS and CDR2 YFSETQ. Here the CDR3 reads CASSFPQGGANVLTF.

The CDR3 spells CASGAGTASYNEQFF. The chain couples TRBV12-5 to TRBJ2-1; the D gene TCRdb calls, TRBD1, cannot be checked with no DNA. Germline values: CDR1 LGHNT, CDR2 FRNRAP. The CDR3 is 15 amino acids. The full variable domain, its missing parts supplied by reference TRBV12-5 and TRBJ2-1, is DARVTQTPRHKVTEMGQEVTMRCQPILGHNTVFWYRQTMMQGLELLAYFRNRAPLDDSGMPKDRFSAEMPDATLATLKIQPSEPRDSAVYFCASGAGTASYNEQFFGPGTRLTVL.

The V gene is TRBV29-1, the J gene TRBJ2-1; there is no DNA to check the TCRdb D call of TRBD2. The V gene's germline CDR1 is SQVTM and CDR2 ANQGSEA. The CDR3 consists of 14 residues. CDR3 region: CSGQRGLAGYEQFF.

This chain links TRBV5-1 with TRBJ2-5; TCRdb's D gene call, TRBD1, goes unchecked for lack of DNA. Germline V CDR1 and CDR2: SGHRS, YFSETQ. The CDR3 is 16 amino acids. Here the CDR3 reads CASSLEGTAFQETQYF.

The chain joins TRBV5-8 to TRBJ2-7; the D call of TRBD1 rests on TCRdb alone, since no DNA is present to check it. CDR3 length equals 14 residues. CDR1 is SGHTS and CDR2 is YDEGEE in the germline V gene. CDR3 residues: CASSWGQGANEQYF.

The chain has TRBV20-1 and TRBJ2-3; TCRdb picks TRBD2, but there is no DNA to check that call. The CDR3 extends over 16 amino acids. The germline V gene encodes CDR1 DFQATT and CDR2 SNEGSKA (reference sequence). This CDR3 reads CSAILAGGGFTDTQYF.

The chain uses TRBV4-1 and TRBJ1-3; TCRdb's D call, TRBD1, is unchecked because there is no DNA. The length of the CDR3 is 16 residues. Germline CDR1 and CDR2: MGHRA and YSYEKL. The CDR3 sequence: CASSQEKTQGDYTIYF.

The chain's CDR3 is CASRWVASDTQYF. The gene calls are TRBV6-5 and TRBJ2-3. The CDR3 spans 13 residues. Germline CDR1 and CDR2: MNHEY and SVGAGI.

The genes are TRBV10-3 and TRBJ2-3; TCRdb outputs TRBD2, but without DNA this stays unchecked. CDR1 is ENHRY, CDR2 SYGVKD, per germline. The CDR3 consists of 19 residues. CDR3 residues: CAISGLTSGRAGSTDTQYF.

The rearrangement links TRBV7-8 to TRBJ1-1. Germline V CDR1 and CDR2: SGHVS, FQNEAQ. The CDR3 is made up of 12 amino acids. CDR3 region: CASSLLGTEALF.

V and J are TRBV6-2 or TRBV6-3 and TRBJ2-1; the D call of TRBD2 rests on TCRdb alone, since no DNA is present to check it. CDR3 size: 14 residues. CDR1 and CDR2 (germline): MNHEY, SVGEGT. CDR3 sequence: CASSYRTGLYEQFF.

The chain joins TRBV30 to TRBJ2-4; there is no DNA to check the TCRdb D call of TRBD1. Germline assignment: CDR1 GTSNPN and CDR2 SVGIG (reference sequence). The CDR3 is 15 amino acids. The CDR3 sequence is CAWSQGDAAKNIQYF.

The chain joins TRBV7-9 to TRBJ2-1; lacking DNA, the TRBD1 call made by TCRdb goes unchecked. The CDR3 is 17 amino acids. From germline, CDR1 is SEHNR and CDR2 FQNEAQ (reference sequence). CDR3 in amino acids: CASSSRTAARSGNEQFF.

The gene calls are TRBV20-1 and TRBJ2-3; lacking DNA, the TRBD1 call made by TCRdb goes unchecked. The CDR3 spans 15 residues. Looked up from germline, CDR1 is DFQATT and CDR2 is SNEGSKA (reference sequence). CDR3 loop: CSADERTGSTDTQYF.

This chain links TRBV10-3 with TRBJ2-1; the D gene TCRdb calls, TRBD2, cannot be checked with no DNA. The germline CDR1 and CDR2 sequences are ENHRY and SYGVKD. The CDR3 is 17 amino acids. The CDR3 spells CAIKETSGRAEGGEQFF.

The genes are TRBV6-1 and TRBJ2-5; there is no DNA to check the TCRdb D call of TRBD1. Germline lookup yields CDR1 MNHNS and CDR2 SASEGT. The CDR3 covers 16 residues. This CDR3 reads CATGRTGQGYQETQYF.

The CDR3 loop is CASSHGLNVGELFF. The V gene is TRBV18, the J gene TRBJ2-2; TCRdb gives TRBD2 as the D gene, but with no DNA this cannot be confirmed. Per the germline V gene, CDR1 is KGHSH and CDR2 is LQKENI. The CDR3 length is 14 residues.

The chain uses TRBV6-1 and TRBJ1-2. The CDR3 is 16 amino acids. The germline gives CDR1 MNHNS, CDR2 SASEGT. The CDR3 loop reads CASSEGIGNRAYGYTF.

This chain joins TRBV5-1 and TRBJ2-1; the TRBD2 assignment by TCRdb is unverifiable without DNA. CDR1 is SGHRS and CDR2 is YFSETQ in the germline V gene. This CDR3 spans 14 amino acids. The CDR3 here is CASSETSGIGEQFF.

The chain has TRBV12-3 or TRBV12-4 and TRBJ1-1. The CDR3 has 14 residues. CDR3 loop: CASSLGATNTEAFF.

The chain links TRBV20-1 to TRBJ2-1; the D gene TCRdb calls, TRBD1, cannot be checked with no DNA. The CDR3 spans 16 residues. CDR1 and CDR2 (germline): DFQATT, SNEGSKA (reference sequence). CDR3 residues: CSARDARGKRTNEQFF.

The chain combines TRBV15 with TRBJ2-1; TCRdb outputs TRBD2, but without DNA this stays unchecked. The germline V gene encodes CDR1 LNHNV and CDR2 YYDKDF (reference sequence). This CDR3 has 15 amino acids. CDR3 sequence: CATSGGSPVFNEQFF.